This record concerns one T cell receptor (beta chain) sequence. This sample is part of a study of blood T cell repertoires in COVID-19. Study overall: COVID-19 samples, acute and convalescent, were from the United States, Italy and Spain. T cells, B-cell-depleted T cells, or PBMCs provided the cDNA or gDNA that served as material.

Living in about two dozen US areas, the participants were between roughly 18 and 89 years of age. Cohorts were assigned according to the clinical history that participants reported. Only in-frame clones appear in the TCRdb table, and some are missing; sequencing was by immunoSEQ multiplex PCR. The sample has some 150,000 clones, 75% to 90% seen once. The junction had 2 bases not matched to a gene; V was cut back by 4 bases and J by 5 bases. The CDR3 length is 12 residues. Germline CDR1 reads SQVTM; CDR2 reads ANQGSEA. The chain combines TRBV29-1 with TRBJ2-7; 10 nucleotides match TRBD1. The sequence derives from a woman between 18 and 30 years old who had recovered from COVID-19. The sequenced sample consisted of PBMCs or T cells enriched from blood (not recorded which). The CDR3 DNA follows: TGCAGCGTTGGTGGGACAGGGGACGAGCAGTACTTC. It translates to CSVGGTGDEQYF.